This T cell receptor (beta chain) is drawn from a study of blood T cell repertoires in COVID-19. The wider study: Samples representing acute and convalescent COVID-19 were sourced from the United States, Italy and Spain. Nucleic acid was either cDNA or gDNA, and it came from T cells, B-cell-depleted T cells, or PBMCs.

Germline loops: CDR1 MNHEY, CDR2 SVGAGI. The length of the CDR3 is 15 residues. The V segment lost 6 bases and the J segment 0 bases; nucleotides outside the gene matches: 5. Residents of under 25 US areas, aged about 18 to 89 years, made up the participants. With respect to this clone: The same CDR3 arises from other DNA sequences in this sample as well.

The protocol was immunoSEQ multiplex PCR, while the TCRdb copy is restricted to in-frame clones and leaves out a portion. Among 150,000 to 200,000 clones listed, more than 75% were seen once. The clonotype was recovered from a woman aged 45-59 years who had recovered from COVID-19. This chain links TRBV6-5 with TRBJ2-1; 7 bases are a match to TRBD2. Source material: PBMCs or T cells enriched from blood (not recorded which). The CDR3 DNA follows: TGTGCCAGCAGCTTAGCGGGTAGCTCCTACAATGAGCAGTTCTTC. Encoded protein: CASSLAGSSYNEQFF.